These 10 T cell receptor beta chains were sequenced from one sample in a study of CD8 T cells in ankylosing spondylitis. TCRdb re-called the 5' RACE reads with MiXCR, one entry per CDR3 protein. This table holds about 140,000 distinct CDR3 sequences, under 35% found once. The material sequenced was synovial fluid, either unsorted or a sorted T cell fraction (not recorded which). The receptors were sampled from a male donor with ankylosing spondylitis.

The chain joins TRBV12-3 or TRBV12-4 to TRBJ2-3; D gene unclear. The CDR3 consists of 12 residues. V was pared by 7 bases and J by 6 bases, with 11 bases between. The CDR3 bases are TGTGCCAGCACGTTAGCCCCGGATACGCAGTATTTT. Amino acid sequence: CASTLAPDTQYF.

The chain uses TRBV7-9 and TRBJ1-2; 9 bases match TRBD1. V lost 2 bases, J lost 4 bases, and 2 bases stayed unmatched. The CDR3 loop spans 14 amino acids. Per the germline V gene, CDR1 is SEHNR and CDR2 is FQNEAQ (reference sequence). For the CDR3, the DNA is TGTGCCAGCAGCTTACTACAGGGGGCCTATGGCTACACCTTC. Translating gives CASSLLQGAYGYTF.

This clonotype was seen a handful of times. V is TRBV7-7 and J is TRBJ2-5; 7 bases agree with TRBD2. V trimming: 6 bases; J trimming: 2 bases; junction bases outside the gene matches: 9. Germline V gene lookup returns CDR1 SSHAT and CDR2 FNYEAQ (reference sequence). This CDR3 region has 15 residues. This CDR3 reads CASSPLGGGQETQYF. For the CDR3, the DNA is TGTGCCAGCAGTCCACTGGGCGGGGGTCAAGAGACCCAGTACTTC. The variable domain in full, with the rest retrieved from reference TRBV7-7 and TRBJ2-5, is GAGVSQSPRYKVTKRGQDVTLRCDPISSHATLYWYQQALGQGPEFLTYFNYEAQPDKSGLPSDRFSAERPEGSISTLTIQRTEQRDSAMYRCASSPLGGGQETQYFGPGTRLLVL.

The chain recombines TRBV28 with TRBJ1-5, with D possibly TRBD1 on 5 matching bases. V was cut by 1 base and J by 6 bases, with 13 bases left in between. CDR3 length: 15 amino acids. CDR1 is MDHEN and CDR2 is SYDVKM in the germline V gene. The CDR3 DNA sequence: TGTGCCAGCAGTTTATTGGCCAGGGAGGGTCAGCCCCAGCATTTT. Its protein product is CASSLLAREGQPQHF.

The chain is built from TRBV12-3 or TRBV12-4 and TRBJ1-1, with a possible D match to TRBD1 (6 bases). The CDR3 is made up of 15 amino acids. With 3 bases removed from V and 1 base from J, the gap between germline ends came to 12 bases. CDR3 nucleotide sequence: TGTGCCAGCAGTTTTTGGGGAGGGGGGAACACTGAAGCTTTCTTT. Its protein is CASSFWGGGNTEAFF.

This sequence joins TRBV7-9 and TRBJ2-1; TRBD2 agrees at 7 bases. Trimming cost V 2 bases and J 4 bases; bases outside gene matches: 5. The CDR3 spans 15 residues. Germline-derived CDR1 and CDR2 are SEHNR and FQNEAQ (reference sequence). The CDR3 sequence is CASSLNGRQYNEQFF. Written as DNA, the CDR3 is TGTGCCAGCAGCTTAAACGGGAGGCAATACAATGAGCAGTTCTTC. Filled out from reference TRBV7-9 and TRBJ2-1, the complete variable domain reads DTGVSQNPRHKITKRGQNVTFRCDPISEHNRLYWYRQTLGQGPEFLTYFQNEAQLEKSRLLSDRFSAERPKGSFSTLEIQRTEQGDSAMYLCASSLNGRQYNEQFFGPGTRLTVL.

The rearrangement links TRBV20-1 to TRBJ1-1; 9 bases agree with TRBD1. CDR1 is DFQATT and CDR2 is SNEGSKA in the germline V gene (reference sequence). The V segment lost 6 bases and the J segment 3 bases; nucleotides outside the gene matches: 8. This CDR3 region has 14 residues. The DNA of the CDR3 is TGCAGTGCCCCCCTTGACAGGGGGTACACTGAAGCTTTCTTT. Translating it yields CSAPLDRGYTEAFF.

This clonotype was seen ten or more times. The V and J genes are TRBV5-1 and TRBJ2-7; D unclear. The V end was cut by 0 bases, the J end by 6 bases, with 7 bases between. Germline CDR1 is SGHRS and CDR2 is YFSETQ. The CDR3 consists of 12 residues. This chain's CDR3 is CASSLASGEQYF. DNA for the CDR3: TGCGCCAGCAGCTTGGCCTCCGGCGAGCAGTACTTC. Together with reference TRBV5-1 and TRBJ2-7, the CDR3 gives the full variable domain: KAGVTQTPRYLIKTRGQQVTLSCSPISGHRSVSWYQQTPGQGLQFLFEYFSETQRNKGNFPGRFSGRQFSNSRSEMNVSTLELGDSALYLCASSLASGEQYFGPGTRLTVT.

This clonotype was observed many times. The V gene is TRBV7-2, the J gene TRBJ1-5; 7 nucleotides line up with TRBD1. CDR1 is SGHTA, CDR2 FQGNSA, per germline. CDR3 length: 14 residues. The trim removed 8 bases at V and 2 bases at J, leaving 6 bases unmatched. CDR3 sequence (DNA): TGTGCCAGCTCCCCAGGGGGAGGCAATCAGCCCCAGCATTTT. Protein: CASSPGGGNQPQHF.

This rearrangement joins TRBV7-9 to TRBJ1-4; no definite D call. This CDR3 has 13 amino acids. The germline CDR1 and CDR2 sequences are SEHNR and FQNEAQ (reference sequence). V lost 11 bases to trimming and J lost 5 bases, with 15 bases between them. For the CDR3, the DNA is TGTGCCGTCAGAGCCGAAATCAATGAAAAACTGTTTTTT. This encodes CAVRAEINEKLFF. Filled out from reference TRBV7-9 and TRBJ1-4, the complete variable domain reads DTGVSQNPRHKITKRGQNVTFRCDPISEHNRLYWYRQTLGQGPEFLTYFQNEAQLEKSRLLSDRFSAERPKGSFSTLEIQRTEQGDSAMYLCAVRAEINEKLFFGSGTQLSVL.